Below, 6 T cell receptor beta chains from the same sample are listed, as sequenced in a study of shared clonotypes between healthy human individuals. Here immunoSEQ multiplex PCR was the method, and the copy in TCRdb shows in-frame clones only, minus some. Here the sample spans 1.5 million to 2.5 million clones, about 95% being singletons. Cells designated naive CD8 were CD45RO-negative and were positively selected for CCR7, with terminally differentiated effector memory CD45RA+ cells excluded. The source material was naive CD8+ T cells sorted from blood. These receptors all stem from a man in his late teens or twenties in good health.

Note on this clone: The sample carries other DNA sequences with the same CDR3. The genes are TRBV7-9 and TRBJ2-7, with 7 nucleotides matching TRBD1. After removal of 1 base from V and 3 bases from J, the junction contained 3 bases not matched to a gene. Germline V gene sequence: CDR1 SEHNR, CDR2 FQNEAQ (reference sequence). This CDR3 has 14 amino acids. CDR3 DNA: TGTGCCAGCAGCTTAGAGGGACAGAGCTACGAGCAGTACTTC. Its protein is CASSLEGQSYEQYF. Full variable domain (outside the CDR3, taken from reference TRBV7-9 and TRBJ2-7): DTGVSQNPRHKITKRGQNVTFRCDPISEHNRLYWYRQTLGQGPEFLTYFQNEAQLEKSRLLSDRFSAERPKGSFSTLEIQRTEQGDSAMYLCASSLEGQSYEQYFGPGTRLTVT.

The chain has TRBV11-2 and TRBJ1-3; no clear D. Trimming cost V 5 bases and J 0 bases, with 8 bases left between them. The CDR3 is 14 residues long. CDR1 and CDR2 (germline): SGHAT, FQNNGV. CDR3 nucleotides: TGTGCCAGCAGCCCAGGCTTCTCTGGAAACACCATATATTTT. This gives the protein CASSPGFSGNTIYF.

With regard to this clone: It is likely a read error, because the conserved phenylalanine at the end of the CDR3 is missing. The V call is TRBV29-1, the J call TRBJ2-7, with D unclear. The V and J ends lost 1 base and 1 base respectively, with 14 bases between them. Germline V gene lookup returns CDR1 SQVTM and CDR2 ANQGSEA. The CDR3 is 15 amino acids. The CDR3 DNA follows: TGCAGCGTTGAAGTTCCGCGGAGCCGGTCCTACGAGCAGTACCTC. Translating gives CSVEVPRSRSYEQYL.

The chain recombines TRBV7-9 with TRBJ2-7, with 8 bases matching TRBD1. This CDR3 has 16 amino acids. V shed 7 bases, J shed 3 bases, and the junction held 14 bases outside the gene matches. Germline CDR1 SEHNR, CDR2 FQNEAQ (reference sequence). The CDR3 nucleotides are TGTGCCAGCAAGATGGGGACGGGACAGGAGTACTACGAGCAGTACTTC. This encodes CASKMGTGQEYYEQYF.

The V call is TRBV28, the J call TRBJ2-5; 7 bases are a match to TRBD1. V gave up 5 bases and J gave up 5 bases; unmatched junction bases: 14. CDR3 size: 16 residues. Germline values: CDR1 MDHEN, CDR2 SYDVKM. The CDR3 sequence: CASSTTTGSIGETQYF. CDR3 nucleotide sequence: TGTGCCAGCAGTACCACGACAGGGAGTATCGGGGAGACCCAGTACTTC.

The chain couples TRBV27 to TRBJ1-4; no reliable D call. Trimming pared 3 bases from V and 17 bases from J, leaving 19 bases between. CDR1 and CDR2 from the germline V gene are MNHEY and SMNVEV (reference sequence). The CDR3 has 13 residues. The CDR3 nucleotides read TGTGCCAGCAGTTTTTCCTTATCGACCGAAAGATTTTTT. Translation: CASSFSLSTERFF.